This T cell receptor beta chain comes out of a study of T cells after yellow fever vaccination. The study, taken as a whole, reports: A secondary response was less intense yet reached its peak sooner, at day 5 versus 15. The study noted that FACS-sorted repertoires could contain abundant clonotypes contaminating from the bulk population. Primary-vaccination clones mostly resurfaced post-booster (96% CD4, 75% to 90% CD8).

MiXCR, applied by TCRdb to the 5' RACE reads, yields one record per CDR3 protein. The sample consists of roughly 500,000 distinct CDR3 sequences, 15% to 20% of them appearing once. As concerns this clonotype: Its antigen is not identified.

The source of this sequence is a man aged 30 to 45 who received the YFV17D yellow fever vaccine. This specimen consisted of PBMCs, obtained 15 days after the yellow fever booster vaccination.

The CDR3 DNA is TGTGCCAGCAGACGCGGGGTGTCGGGCGAGCAGTACTTC. It is translated as CASRRGVSGEQYF. The genes are TRBV5-6 and TRBJ2-7, with D possibly matching TRBD2 (6 bases). Germline V CDR1 and CDR2: SGHDT, YYEEEE. This CDR3 region has 13 residues. V gave up 5 bases and J gave up 6 bases, with 15 bases separating them.